These T cell receptor beta chains were read from a single sample in a study of immune characterization of retroperitoneal liposarcoma. TCRdb processed the PCR reads anew with MiXCR; each CDR3 protein has one entry. The repertoire holds roughly 10,000 distinct CDR3 sequences, with around 30% as singletons. Source material: tumor tissue. These receptors all come from a male donor with retroperitoneal liposarcoma. Each CDR3 is given with its conserved first and last residue. A D gene is named only where the DNA matches it firmly. A clone size is listed for some rows: how often the clone was seen (once, few, many), or a class if it is expanded.

v_call	j_call	d_call	clone_size	cdr3_aa	cdr3_nt
TRBV10-1	TRBJ1-5	.	.	CASTVSGPGVVGNQPQHF	TGCGCCAGCACCGTAAGCGGGCCTGGGGTTGTAGGGAATCAGCCCCAGCATTTT
TRBV12-3/TRBV12-4	TRBJ2-7	.	medium-sized	CASSLDWLPYEQYF	TGTGCCAGCAGCCTGGACTGGCTACCCTACGAGCAGTACTTC
TRBV27	TRBJ2-3	.	.	CASRIHPSTDTQYF	TGTGCCAGCAGGATCCATCCTAGCACAGATACGCAGTATTTT
TRBV7-6	TRBJ2-7	TRBD2	large	CASSTTSGGSMSYEQYF	TGTGCCAGCAGCACGACTAGCGGGGGGTCCATGTCCTACGAGCAGTACTTC
TRBV7-8	TRBJ2-1	TRBD2	few	CASSLESGMSYNEQFF	TGTGCCAGCAGCTTAGAAAGCGGGATGTCCTACAATGAGCAGTTCTTC
TRBV7-2	TRBJ1-5	.	many	CASSLGPGSGVRPQHF	TGTGCCAGCAGCTTAGGCCCAGGATCTGGGGTCCGGCCCCAGCATTTT
TRBV6-1	TRBJ2-1	TRBD1	medium-sized	CASVWTGRETQFF	TGTGCCAGCGTCTGGACAGGACGAGAGACCCAGTTCTTC
TRBV12-3/TRBV12-4	TRBJ2-1	.	medium-sized	CASSLDWLPYEQFF	TGTGCCAGCAGCCTGGACTGGCTACCCTACGAGCAGTTCTTC
TRBV6-6	TRBJ1-1	.	.	CASSYSIVLTEAFF	TGTGCCAGCAGTTACTCGATCGTTCTTACTGAAGCTTTCTTT
TRBV6-5	TRBJ2-2	TRBD2	.	CASSSGLAGGHAGELFF	TGTGCCAGCAGTTCGGGACTAGCGGGGGGGCACGCCGGGGAGCTGTTTTTT
TRBV7-3	TRBJ1-1	.	.	CASSLKGTSGNTEAFF	TGTGCCAGCAGCTTAAAAGGGACTAGTGGGAACACTGAAGCTTTCTTT
TRBV12-3/TRBV12-4	TRBJ2-7	TRBD1	many	CASKVGTGLYEQYF	TGTGCCAGCAAGGTCGGGACAGGACTTTACGAGCAGTACTTC
TRBV6-1	TRBJ2-1	TRBD2	once	CASSKSLAGPDEQFF	TGTGCCTCTAGCAAATCACTAGCGGGGCCAGACGAGCAGTTCTTC
TRBV7-7	TRBJ2-1	TRBD2	many	CASSPGLAGVEQFF	TGTGCTAGCAGCCCCGGACTAGCGGGAGTTGAGCAGTTCTTC
TRBV5-1	TRBJ2-5	.	.	CASSLEANQETQYF	TGCGCCAGCAGCTTGGAGGCTAACCAAGAGACCCAGTACTTC
TRBV6-6	TRBJ2-5	.	few	CASSYSPGAATQYF	TGTGCCAGCAGTTACTCGCCAGGTGCCGCGACCCAGTACTTC
TRBV6-1	TRBJ1-2	.	.	CASIARSGYGYTF	TGTGCCAGCATTGCGCGATCAGGCTATGGCTACACCTTC
TRBV7-2	TRBJ2-7	.	.	CASSPRTGSEQYF	TGTGCCAGCAGCCCCCGAACAGGATCCGAGCAGTACTTC
TRBV6-6	TRBJ2-3	.	.	CASRGVTDTQYF	TGTGCCAGCAGGGGAGTCACAGATACGCAGTATTTT
TRBV6-8	TRBJ2-1	.	.	CASSDPGLATVYNEQLF	TGTGCCAGCAGCGACCCGGGACTCGCCACGGTTTACAATGAGCAGTTATTC
TRBV6-1	TRBJ1-6	.	medium-sized	CASSDGPPRDSPLHF	TGTGCCAGCAGTGACGGACCCCCACGGGATTCACCCCTCCACTTT
TRBV27	TRBJ2-2	TRBD2	.	CASTLGTSGGLGGELFF	TGTGCCAGCACTCTCGGGACTAGCGGGGGGTTGGGCGGGGAGCTGTTTTTT
TRBV6-1	TRBJ2-3	TRBD1	medium-sized	CASSPGQGGYTDTQYF	TGTGCCAGCAGCCCCGGACAGGGGGGCTACACAGATACGCAGTATTTT
TRBV7-2	TRBJ2-1	.	.	CASSTWTAETQFF	TGTGCCAGCAGCACCTGGACAGCAGAGACCCAGTTCTTC
TRBV12-3/TRBV12-4	TRBJ1-5	TRBD1	.	CASSVGTVRTNQPQHF	TGTGCCAGCAGTGTCGGGACAGTGAGGACTAATCAGCCCCAGCATTTT
TRBV7-8	TRBJ2-7	.	few	CASSFDEVSYEQYF	TGTGCCAGCAGCTTCGACGAAGTCTCCTACGAGCAGTACTTC
TRBV27	TRBJ2-5	.	.	CASSLPTILYF	TGTGCCAGCAGTTTACCGACCATTCTGTACTTC
TRBV6-8	TRBJ1-5	.	.	CASSAGMWNQPQHF	TGTGCCAGCAGCGCTGGGATGTGGAATCAGCCCCAGCATTTT
TRBV7-2	TRBJ2-1	.	medium-sized	CASSPTGQNYEQFF	TGTGCCAGCAGCCCGACGGGTCAAAACTACGAGCAGTTCTTC
TRBV6-1	TRBJ2-7	.	many	CASSEWASTYEQYF	TGTGCCAGCAGTGAATGGGCCTCGACCTACGAGCAGTACTTC
TRBV12-3/TRBV12-4	TRBJ1-2	.	.	CASSLQGNYGYTF	TGTGCCAGCAGTTTGCAGGGGAACTATGGCTACACCTTC
TRBV7-6	TRBJ2-1	TRBD2	medium-sized	CASSWTSGSNEQFF	TGTGCCAGCAGCTGGACTAGCGGGAGCAATGAGCAGTTCTTC
TRBV11-1	TRBJ2-1	.	few	CASSRRDEQFF	TGTGCCAGCAGCAGGAGGGACGAGCAGTTCTTC
TRBV7-2	TRBJ2-3	TRBD2	medium-sized	CASSLGLAGDTQYF	TGTGCCAGCAGCCTTGGACTAGCGGGAGATACGCAGTATTTT
TRBV11-2	TRBJ2-1	TRBD2	medium-sized	CASTPGTSGLNEQFF	TGTGCCAGCACCCCCGGGACTAGCGGACTCAATGAGCAGTTCTTC
TRBV11-3	TRBJ2-3	.	.	CASSFEGPTDTQYF	TGTGCCAGCAGCTTTGAGGGGCCCACAGATACGCAGTATTTT
TRBV10-1	TRBJ1-1	.	.	CASSESGGTEAFF	TGCGCCAGCAGTGAGTCAGGGGGGACTGAAGCTTTCTTT
TRBV7-8	TRBJ2-5	.	many	CASSLSRRVTVLVSETQYF	TGTGCCAGCAGCTTAAGTCGCAGGGTGACCGTTTTGGTTAGTGAGACCCAGTACTTC
TRBV10-2	TRBJ2-1	TRBD2	medium-sized	CASSESSGLIGSEQFF	TGCGCCAGCAGTGAAAGTAGCGGGCTTATAGGCTCCGAGCAGTTCTTC
TRBV7-3	TRBJ2-6	.	medium-sized	CASSPSGSGANVLTF	TGTGCCAGCAGCCCCTCGGGTTCTGGGGCCAACGTCCTGACTTTC
TRBV6-6	TRBJ2-7	TRBD2	.	CASSYSLRGEIPYEQYF	TGTGCCAGCAGTTACTCCCTCCGGGGGGAGATACCCTACGAGCAGTACTTC
TRBV27	TRBJ2-3	.	.	CASSLRKAGADTQYF	TGTGCCAGCAGTTTAAGAAAGGCAGGGGCAGATACGCAGTATTTT
TRBV11-3	TRBJ2-3	.	few	CASSLGSADEVDTQYF	TGTGCCAGCAGCTTAGGAAGCGCGGACGAGGTAGATACGCAGTATTTT
TRBV12-3/TRBV12-4	TRBJ1-1	TRBD1	few	CASSLRGGYTEAFF	TGTGCCAGCAGTTTGAGAGGGGGCTACACTGAAGCTTTCTTT
TRBV7-2	TRBJ2-7	TRBD2	many	CASSLMSGGYNEQYF	TGTGCCAGCAGCTTAATGAGCGGGGGGTACAATGAGCAGTACTTC
TRBV7-2	TRBJ1-2	.	.	CASSFAGRNYGYTF	TGTGCCAGCAGCTTCGCAGGCAGGAACTATGGCTACACCTTC
TRBV10-1	TRBJ2-1	TRBD1	few	CASSESRGQGSNEQFF	TGCGCCAGCAGTGAGTCCAGGGGACAGGGGAGCAATGAGCAGTTCTTC
TRBV6-1	TRBJ1-2	TRBD1	.	CASCSGTANYGYTF	TGTGCCAGCTGTTCCGGGACAGCTAACTATGGCTACACCTTC
TRBV6-6	TRBJ1-1	.	few	CASSYSNLGGRNTEAFF	TGTGCCAGCAGTTACTCGAATTTGGGGGGCCGGAACACTGAAGCTTTCTTT
TRBV7-9	TRBJ2-5	TRBD2	medium-sized	CASSSAPGLAGGGNEQYF	TGTGCCAGCAGCTCCGCCCCGGGACTAGCGGGAGGGGGAAATGAGCAGTACTTC
TRBV11-1	TRBJ2-3	TRBD2	medium-sized	CASSPLAGSTDTQYF	TGTGCCAGCAGCCCCCTAGCGGGGAGCACAGATACGCAGTATTTT
TRBV28	TRBJ2-7	.	medium-sized	CASRYRMGGYEQYF	TGTGCCAGCCGCTACCGAATGGGGGGCTACGAGCAGTACTTC
TRBV7-8	TRBJ2-1	.	medium-sized	CASSSSGETQFF	TGTGCCAGCAGCAGTTCGGGAGAGACCCAGTTCTTC
TRBV11-3	TRBJ1-4	TRBD1	.	CASSPPGQGINEKLFF	TGTGCCAGCAGCCCTCCGGGACAGGGGATAAATGAAAAACTGTTTTTT